The 3 T cell receptor beta chains below all came from one sample that was sequenced in a study of T cell repertoires in aging, cancer and after chemotherapy. The template was genomic DNA from peripheral blood, not RNA. Rearranged V-D-J TRB sequences were amplified with a mixed TRB-A/B primer pool. TCRdb reanalysed the multiplex PCR reads using MiXCR and keeps one entry per CDR3 protein. The sample lists approximately 3,300 distinct CDR3 sequences; more than 20% were seen once. Source material: blood. These receptors originate from a human donor with a solid tumor.

The CDR3 spells CASSYSKEKGNYGYTF. The CDR3 DNA follows: TGTGCCAGCAGTTACTCGAAGGAAAAGGGTAACTATGGCTACACCTTC. V usage is TRBV6-2 or TRBV6-3 and J usage is TRBJ1-2; D gene unclear. CDR3 length equals 16 residues. Trimming cost V 0 bases and J 1 base, with 12 bases left between them. Germline CDR1 MNHEY, CDR2 SVGEGT.

Within the sample, this clonotype is medium-sized (0.01 to 0.1%). The chain combines TRBV19 with TRBJ2-1; TRBD2 matches at 10 bases. V lost 7 bases, J lost 0 bases, and 18 bases stayed unmatched. The CDR3 runs 20 residues. From germline, CDR1 is LNHDA and CDR2 SQIVND (reference sequence). As DNA, the CDR3 is TGTGCCAGTACCCATTGGGGGCTAGCGGGGGCCGGTAGCTCCTACAATGAGCAGTTCTTC. Encoded protein: CASTHWGLAGAGSSYNEQFF.

This clonotype appeared a few times. The chain couples TRBV20-1 to TRBJ2-7, with 8 bases fitting TRBD1. CDR1 DFQATT and CDR2 SNEGSKA come from the germline V gene (reference sequence). The CDR3 has 14 residues. V lost 4 bases, J lost 3 bases, and 8 bases stayed unmatched. The CDR3 coding sequence is TGCAGTGCTATCGCCGGGACAGGAGTCTACGAGCAGTACTTC. It is translated as CSAIAGTGVYEQYF.